The rows below give T cell receptor beta chains drawn from one sample of a study of cytomegalovirus exposure and HLA in healthy donors. TCRdb's copy holds only in-frame clones and misses some; the assay was immunoSEQ multiplex PCR. The table has approximately 210,000 clones, about three quarters seen once. What was sequenced was PBMCs. The receptors derive from a male donor in good health and CMV-seronegative. Each CDR3 is given with its conserved first and last residue.

CDR3 protein,V gene,J gene,CDR3 length
CSVERDEQFF,TRBV29-1,TRBJ2-1,10
CASSLLTGGRHNEQFF,TRBV7-3,TRBJ2-1,16
CASSSLAGVYEQYF,TRBV27,TRBJ2-7,14
CASSHKAGGGGEQYF,TRBV4-3,TRBJ2-7,15
CASSRDRGNEKLFF,TRBV5-1,TRBJ1-4,14
CASSVLNTGELFF,TRBV2,TRBJ2-2,13
CASSPTGFGYGYTF,TRBV5-5,TRBJ1-2,14
CASSLAGQGIYEQYF,TRBV5-4,TRBJ2-7,15
CASSETPTGGNQPQHF,TRBV6-1,TRBJ1-5,16
CASRGQLNTEAFF,TRBV2,TRBJ1-1,13
CSADGTGDSYEQYF,TRBV29-1,TRBJ2-7,14
CASSHSAGNTEAFF,TRBV18,TRBJ1-1,14
CASSFRGYNEQFF,TRBV5-1,TRBJ2-1,13
CASSPWGQGGEQYF,TRBV9,TRBJ2-7,14
CASSSRVSSGELFF,TRBV7-6,TRBJ2-2,14
CASSTGTSGQETQYF,TRBV11-2,TRBJ2-5,15
CASSPQQGNTEAFF,TRBV18,TRBJ1-1,14
CASSPEGAVSNQPQHF,TRBV19,TRBJ1-5,16
CASSLDRSSYNEQFF,TRBV27,TRBJ2-1,15
CASSPTGGGGNTIYF,TRBV9,TRBJ1-3,15
CASSHPGLAGGPVNEQFF,TRBV4-3,TRBJ2-1,18
CAWGRDRANYGYTF,TRBV30,TRBJ1-2,14
CASSPGQGAGAFF,TRBV27,TRBJ1-1,13
CASSGQGALAEAFF,TRBV6-5,TRBJ1-1,14
CASRKLGGTEAFF,TRBV28,TRBJ1-1,13
CASSYRQGVIAGELFF,TRBV7-2,TRBJ2-2,16
CAWSTTEHQPQHF,TRBV30,TRBJ1-5,13
CAWSAMGTRGDTQYF,TRBV30,TRBJ2-3,15
CASSPLVRTQVGEQYF,TRBV7-2,TRBJ2-7,16
CAIAQGGWSTDTQYF,TRBV27,TRBJ2-3,15
CRVGRTLVNTEAFF,TRBV29-1,TRBJ1-1,14
CATSRSGVYEQYF,TRBV15,TRBJ2-7,13
CASRENGGNEQFF,TRBV9,TRBJ2-1,13
CASSRGQLNSPLHF,TRBV9,TRBJ1-6,14
CASRGWSSGEPQHF,TRBV27,TRBJ1-5,14
CAIGRGGAEETQYF,TRBV5-4,TRBJ2-5,14
CASRIRDRVKRGELFF,TRBV28,TRBJ2-2,16
CASSFGQASTDTQYF,TRBV6-6,TRBJ2-3,15
CSVEAGTENYEQYF,TRBV29-1,NA,14
CASSFTGTGTGNEQFF,TRBV5-6,TRBJ2-1,16
CASSLYYLTYEQYF,TRBV27,TRBJ2-7,14
CASSEVRQRSQPQHF,TRBV6-1,TRBJ1-5,15
CASSYEGSGSNEKLFF,TRBV6-5,TRBJ1-4,16
CSVEGRTEAFF,TRBV29-1,TRBJ1-1,11
CASSGAVGGYEQYF,TRBV9,TRBJ2-7,14
CASSVGAGGGYNEQFF,TRBV9,TRBJ2-1,16
CASSSRTGVYEQYF,TRBV7-8,NA,14
CASSDESTYEQYF,TRBV10-1,TRBJ2-7,13
CATETPGGTGELFF,TRBV2,TRBJ2-2,14
CASKGVGQLSYEQYF,TRBV6-5,TRBJ2-7,15
CTTHQGNEQFF,TRBV29-1,TRBJ2-1,11
CASSSPGASYEQYF,TRBV21-1,TRBJ2-7,14
CASSQGRQDQETQYF,TRBV4-3,TRBJ2-5,15
CASSPGGVVNTEAFF,TRBV7-6,TRBJ1-1,15
CASSRRVGSNQPQHF,TRBV5-6,TRBJ1-5,15
CASRASWRLRELFF,TRBV6-5,TRBJ2-2,14
CASSLRGGRSIMDTEAFF,TRBV9,TRBJ1-1,18
CASSYLTSGTGELFF,TRBV11-1,TRBJ2-2,15
CASSLVGGLHGYTF,TRBV5-1,TRBJ1-2,14